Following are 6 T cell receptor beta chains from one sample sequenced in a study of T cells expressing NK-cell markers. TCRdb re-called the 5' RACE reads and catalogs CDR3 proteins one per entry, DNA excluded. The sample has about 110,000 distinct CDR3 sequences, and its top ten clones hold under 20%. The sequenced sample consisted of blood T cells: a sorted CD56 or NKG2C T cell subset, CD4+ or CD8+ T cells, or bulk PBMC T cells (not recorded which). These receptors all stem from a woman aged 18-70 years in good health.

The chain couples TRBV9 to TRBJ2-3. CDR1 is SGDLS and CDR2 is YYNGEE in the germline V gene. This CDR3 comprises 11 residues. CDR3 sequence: CASMGTDTQYF.

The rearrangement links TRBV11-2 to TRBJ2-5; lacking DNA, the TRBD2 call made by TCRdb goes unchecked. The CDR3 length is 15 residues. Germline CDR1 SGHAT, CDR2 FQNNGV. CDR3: CASSTGLAKGETQYF.

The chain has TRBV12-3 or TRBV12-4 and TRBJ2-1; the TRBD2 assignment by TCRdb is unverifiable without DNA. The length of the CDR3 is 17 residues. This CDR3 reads CASSPGLAGGRNNEQFF.

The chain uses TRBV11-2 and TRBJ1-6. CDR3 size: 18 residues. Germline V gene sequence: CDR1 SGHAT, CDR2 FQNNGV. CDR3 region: CASSLVWQGSSYNSPLHF. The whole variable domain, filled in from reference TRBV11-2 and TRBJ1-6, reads EAGVAQSPRYKIIEKRQSVAFWCNPISGHATLYWYQQILGQGPKLLIQFQNNGVVDDSQLPKDRFSAERLKGVDSTLKIQPAKLEDSAVYLCASSLVWQGSSYNSPLHFGNGTRLTVT.

The CDR3 sequence: CASSLGAANSPLHF. The chain links TRBV7-9 to TRBJ1-6. Looked up from germline, CDR1 is SEHNR and CDR2 is FQNEAQ (reference sequence). The CDR3 totals 14 residues.

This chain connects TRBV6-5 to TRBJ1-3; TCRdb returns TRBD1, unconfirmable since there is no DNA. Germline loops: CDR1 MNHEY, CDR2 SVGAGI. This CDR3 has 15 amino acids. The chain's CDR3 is CASSYRQGRGNTIYF.